This T cell receptor beta chain was obtained from a study of cytomegalovirus exposure and HLA in healthy donors. Notes on this clone: The antigen is not known.

Study results and caveats: It was confirmed in vitro that a few of the CMV-associated chains were specific for CMV antigens. Diagnosis of cytomegalovirus status made by the classifier reportedly showed high specificity and sensitivity. Listed as cytomegalovirus-associated were more than 150 TCR beta chains.

The repertoire was sequenced with immunoSEQ multiplex PCR; TCRdb's copy has only in-frame clones and lacks some. The sample includes 59,000 or so clones, roughly 89% seen only once; the top ten take around 16%. This CDR3 is 14 amino acids long. Germline lookup yields CDR1 LNHDA and CDR2 SQIVND (reference sequence). V dropped 2 bases and J dropped 4; count of bases not matched to a gene: 4. The TCR comes from a woman aged 18-30 years in good health and CMV-seronegative. V usage is TRBV19 and J usage is TRBJ2-7; 8 bases are a match to TRBD1. The sequencing sample was made of PBMCs. CDR3 protein: CASSISQGAYEQYF. In DNA, the CDR3 is TGTGCCAGTAGTATATCGCAGGGGGCGTACGAGCAGTACTTC.